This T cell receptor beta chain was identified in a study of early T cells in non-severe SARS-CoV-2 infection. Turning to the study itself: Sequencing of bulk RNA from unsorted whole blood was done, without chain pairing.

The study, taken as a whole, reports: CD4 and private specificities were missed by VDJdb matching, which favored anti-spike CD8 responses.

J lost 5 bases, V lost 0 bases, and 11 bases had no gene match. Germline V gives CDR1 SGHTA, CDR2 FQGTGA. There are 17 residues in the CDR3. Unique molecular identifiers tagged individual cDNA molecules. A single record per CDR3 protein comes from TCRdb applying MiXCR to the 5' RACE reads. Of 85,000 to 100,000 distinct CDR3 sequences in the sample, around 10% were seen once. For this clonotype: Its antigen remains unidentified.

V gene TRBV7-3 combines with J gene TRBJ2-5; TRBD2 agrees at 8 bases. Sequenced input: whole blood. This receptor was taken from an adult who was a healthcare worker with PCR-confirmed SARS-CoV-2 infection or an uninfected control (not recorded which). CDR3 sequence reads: CASSLTFSGSEMETQYF. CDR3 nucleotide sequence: TGTGCCAGCAGCTTAACGTTCAGCGGGAGCGAAATGGAGACCCAGTACTTC. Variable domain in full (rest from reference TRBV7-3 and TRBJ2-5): GAGVSQTPSNKVTEKGKYVELRCDPISGHTALYWYRQSLGQGPEFLIYFQGTGAADDSGLPNDRFFAVRPEGSVSTLKIQRTERGDSAVYLCASSLTFSGSEMETQYFGPGTRLLVL.